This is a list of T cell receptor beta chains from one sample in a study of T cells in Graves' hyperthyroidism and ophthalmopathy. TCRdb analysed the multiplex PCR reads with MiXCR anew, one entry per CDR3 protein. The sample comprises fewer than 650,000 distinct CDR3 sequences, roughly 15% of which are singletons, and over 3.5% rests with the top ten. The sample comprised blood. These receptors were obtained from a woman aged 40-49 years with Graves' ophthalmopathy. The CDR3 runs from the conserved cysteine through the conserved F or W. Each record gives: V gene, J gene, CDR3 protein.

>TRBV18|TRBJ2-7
CASSQLHAGLLAYEQYF
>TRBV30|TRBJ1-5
CAWSVSRNSNPGNQPQHF
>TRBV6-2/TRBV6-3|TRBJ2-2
CASSREKYTGELFF
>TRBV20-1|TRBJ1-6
CSASQTANSPLHF
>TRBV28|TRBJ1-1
CASSYNWNTEAFF
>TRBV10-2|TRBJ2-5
CASSESTGGGTETQYF
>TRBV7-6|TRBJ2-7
CASSLVGNEQYF
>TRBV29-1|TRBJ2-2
CSVLDREGTGELFF
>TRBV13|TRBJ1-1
CASSLSSGTTEAFF
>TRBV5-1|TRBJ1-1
CASSPSGIRAFF
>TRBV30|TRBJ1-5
CAYESGDQPQHF
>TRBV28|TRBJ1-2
CASSTPGQGTYTF
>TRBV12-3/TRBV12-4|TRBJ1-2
CASSRQGPYGYTF
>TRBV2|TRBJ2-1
CASSVIAGVYNEQFF
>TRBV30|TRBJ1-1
CAWDRGFDTEAFF
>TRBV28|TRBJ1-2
CASSKTGGVNYGYTF
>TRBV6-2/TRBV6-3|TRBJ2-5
CASSYPRTGTEETQYF
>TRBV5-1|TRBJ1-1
CASSRGQTTEAFF
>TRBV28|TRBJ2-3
CASSQVEFSTDTQYF
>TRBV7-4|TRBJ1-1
CASSLREGRMNTEAFF
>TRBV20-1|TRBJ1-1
CSARAVMNTEAFF
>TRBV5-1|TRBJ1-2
CASSLDRGGGGYTF
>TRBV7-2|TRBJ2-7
CASSRDFSYEQYF
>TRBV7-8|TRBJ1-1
CASSLARYTEAFF
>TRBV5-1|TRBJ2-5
CASSSGPRETQYF
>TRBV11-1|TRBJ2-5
CASSPHLQALGQETQYF
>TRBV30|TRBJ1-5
CAWTPRGLNQPQHF
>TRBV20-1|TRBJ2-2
CSAADNSNTGELFF
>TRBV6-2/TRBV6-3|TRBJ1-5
CGKVTGADNQPQHF
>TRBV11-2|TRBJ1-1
CASSLDTGLPNTEAFF
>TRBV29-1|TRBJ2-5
CSAEWGIKETQYF
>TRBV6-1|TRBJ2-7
CASSPRGTQIYEQYF
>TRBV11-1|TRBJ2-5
CASSSPGQGARGETQYF
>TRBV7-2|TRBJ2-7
CASSPGWVEQYF
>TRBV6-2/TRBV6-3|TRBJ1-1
CASTLRENTEAFF
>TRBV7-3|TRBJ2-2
CASSLWGDTGELFF
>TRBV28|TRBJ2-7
CASSPDRYEQYF
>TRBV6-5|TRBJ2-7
CASSSGQGQSEQYF
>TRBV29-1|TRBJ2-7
CSVYSSGYEQYF
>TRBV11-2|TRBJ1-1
CASSLVMGQENTEAFF
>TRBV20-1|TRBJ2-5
CSAPMTRKETQYF
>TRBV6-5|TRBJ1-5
CASSSRLGNQPQHF
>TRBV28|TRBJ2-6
CARTLGGNRPGANVLTF
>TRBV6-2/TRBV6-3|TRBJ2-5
CASSGIGTAEETQYF
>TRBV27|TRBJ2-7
CASLRSGLAAPYEQYF
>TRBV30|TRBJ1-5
CAWSVRGQGSNQPQHF
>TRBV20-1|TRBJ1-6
CSATPYRANNSPLHF
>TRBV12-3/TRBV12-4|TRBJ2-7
CASSSIGTGYEQYF
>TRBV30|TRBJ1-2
CACEDRANYGYTF
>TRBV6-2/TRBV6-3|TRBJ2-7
CASSGRQGQGYEQYF
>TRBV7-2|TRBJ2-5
CASSRGLAGSGTQYF
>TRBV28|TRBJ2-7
CASSSSGSYEQCF
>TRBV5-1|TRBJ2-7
CASSETGPSYEQYF
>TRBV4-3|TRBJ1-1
CASSQGRGTGEAFF
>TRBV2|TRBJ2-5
CASSVRGREAGDQETQYF
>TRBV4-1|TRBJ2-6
CASSQGQSSGANVLTF
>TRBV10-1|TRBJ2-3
CASSKDYSTDTQYF
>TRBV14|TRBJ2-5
CASSQWERETQYF
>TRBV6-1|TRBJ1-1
CASSEHAEDREAFF
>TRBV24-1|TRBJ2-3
CATSLTDTQYF